Below are 20 T cell receptor beta chains sequenced from a single sample in a study of blood T cells in healthy people across ages. Alongside a J-beta primer mix, a sample-barcoded 5' primer served in a second PCR lasting roughly 7 to 11 cycles. TCRdb recomputed calls from the 5' RACE reads with MiXCR, one row per CDR3 protein. In the table there are some 1,800,000 distinct CDR3 sequences, 39% of which are singletons. Sequencing input: blood. These receptors originate from a human donor in good health.

This clonotype was observed a handful of times. The V gene is TRBV7-8, the J gene TRBJ2-5, with D maybe TRBD1 (6 bases). There are 15 residues in the CDR3. Trimming shortened V by 1 base and J by 11 bases, and 20 bases separated the two germline ends. CDR1 is SGHVS, CDR2 FQNEAQ, per germline. The DNA of the CDR3 is TGTGCCAGCAGCTTAGTTCATGAGCAGGGGAGTGTACAGTACTTC. This translates into CASSLVHEQGSVQYF.

This clonotype was detected a few times. This rearrangement joins TRBV4-3 to TRBJ2-1, with 9 bases lining up with TRBD2. Germline loops: CDR1 LGHNA, CDR2 YSLEER. With 1 base clipped from V and 6 bases from J, the junction kept 4 bases outside the gene matches. The CDR3 length is 15 residues. The CDR3 region has the DNA TGCGCCAGCAGCCAAGGCCGACTAGCGGTCAATGAGCAGTTCTTC. Translated: CASSQGRLAVNEQFF.

This chain joins TRBV28 and TRBJ2-5; D not certain. Matching the DNA end better, TRBJ2-1 makes the J call doubtful. The CDR3 covers 13 residues. Looked up from germline, CDR1 is MDHEN and CDR2 is SYDVKM. The CDR3 DNA follows: TGTGCCAGCAGGGGTCCGTACCAAGAGACCCAGTTCTTC. Translating gives CASRGPYQETQFF.

The chain uses TRBV15 and TRBJ2-1, with TRBD2 as a possible D gene (6 bases). Germline CDR1 LNHNV, CDR2 YYDKDF (reference sequence). V was trimmed by 2 bases and J by 0 bases, leaving 14 bases between them. There are 17 residues in the CDR3. The CDR3 spells CATSRKVTSNSYNEQFF. CDR3 nucleotides: TGTGCCACCAGCAGAAAGGTCACTAGCAACTCCTACAATGAGCAGTTCTTC.

This clonotype came up once. This rearrangement joins TRBV20-1 to TRBJ2-1; possible D gene TRBD2, 6 bases. CDR3 length: 14 residues. In germline, CDR1 is DFQATT, CDR2 SNEGSKA (reference sequence). The V end was cut by 2 bases, the J end by 4 bases, with 12 bases between. Written as DNA, the CDR3 is TGCAGTGCTAGACGCAGGGCGGGATACAATGAGCAGTTCTTC. It is translated as CSARRRAGYNEQFF.

This clonotype was counted a few times. The CDR3 sequence: CASSQKLGYNEQFF. The CDR3 bases are TGTGCCAGCAGCCAGAAATTGGGATACAATGAGCAGTTCTTC. The V gene is TRBV6-2 or TRBV6-3, the J gene TRBJ2-1, with D uncertain. Germline loops: CDR1 MNHEY, CDR2 SVGEGT. Trimming took off 6 bases at V and 4 bases at J, with 13 bases between the two ends. CDR3 length: 14 residues.

About this clonotype itself: A junction boundary mismatches the germline segment, possibly from a read error. The rearrangement joins TRBV7-9 to TRBJ2-7, with D unresolved. There are 15 residues in the CDR3. In germline, CDR1 is SEHNR, CDR2 FQNEAQ (reference sequence). CDR3 amino acids: CASSLVGEFSYEQYF. The CDR3 coding sequence is TGTGCCAGCAGCTTAGTAGGAGAATTCTCCTATGAGCAGTACTTC. Looking up the rest from reference TRBV7-9 and TRBJ2-7 gives the full variable domain: DTGVSQNPRHKITKRGQNVTFRCDPISEHNRLYWYRQTLGQGPEFLTYFQNEAQLEKSRLLSDRFSAERPKGSFSTLEIQRTEQGDSAMYLCASSLVGEFSYEQYFGPGTRLTVT.

This clonotype was detected only once. Being one base from a much bigger clone, this may be a read error. The rearrangement links TRBV28 to TRBJ2-6; 7 bases match TRBD1. CDR3 size: 17 residues. The ends lost 4 bases at V and 2 bases at J; junction bases unmatched: 8. Germline V lookup: CDR1 MDHEN, CDR2 SYDVKM. CDR3 sequence: CASSSSGTAPGANVLTF. CDR3 nucleotide sequence: TGTGCCAGCAGTTCCTCCGGGACAGCCCCTGGGGCCAACGTCCTGACTTTC. The full variable domain, rest sourced from reference TRBV28 and TRBJ2-6, is DVKVTQSSRYLVKRTGEKVFLECVQDMDHENMFWYRQDPGLGLRLIYFSYDVKMKEKGDIPEGYSVSREKKERFSLILESASTNQTSMYLCASSSSGTAPGANVLTFGAGSRLTVL.

Note on this clonotype: One junction end disagrees with the germline gene, perhaps due to a read error. The chain carries TRBV4-1 and TRBJ1-2; no clear D. This CDR3 contains 14 residues. CDR1 is MGHRA, CDR2 YSYEKL, per germline. The CDR3 region is CASSQDWGRGGNTF. The CDR3 DNA is TGCGCCAGCAGCCAAGATTGGGGTCGGGGTGGCAACACCTTC.

This clonotype was seen a few times. The chain combines TRBV10-3 with TRBJ2-3; TRBD2 matches at 13 bases. This CDR3 spans 19 amino acids. The trim removed 2 bases at V and 2 bases at J, leaving 10 bases unmatched. Germline V gene lookup returns CDR1 ENHRY and CDR2 SYGVKD. The CDR3 loop is CAISETGATSGGYTDTQYF. The CDR3 DNA reads as TGTGCCATCAGTGAGACGGGTGCGACTAGCGGGGGGTACACAGATACGCAGTATTTT.

The chain has TRBV5-1 and TRBJ1-2, with D unclear. The germline V gene has CDR1 SGHRS and CDR2 YFSETQ. V gave up 4 bases and J gave up 0 bases, with 7 bases separating them. The CDR3 is 13 amino acids. The CDR3 reads CASSGLPNYGYTF. The CDR3 nucleotides are TGCGCCAGCAGCGGGTTGCCTAACTATGGCTACACCTTC.

The J gene is TRBJ1-2, the V gene TRBV4-3; 8 bases match TRBD1. In germline, CDR1 is LGHNA, CDR2 YSLEER. CDR3 length: 15 amino acids. The trim removed 0 bases at V and 4 bases at J, leaving 4 bases unmatched. CDR3 coding DNA: TGCGCCAGCAGCCAAGAGACAGGGGCTGGCTATGGCTACACCTTC. It specifies CASSQETGAGYGYTF.

There are a few counts of this clonotype. The genes are TRBV15 and TRBJ2-7; 9 bases agree with TRBD1. V shed 0 bases and J 3 bases; nucleotides not matched to a gene: 9. This CDR3 is 17 amino acids long. The germline CDR1 and CDR2 sequences are LNHNV and YYDKDF (reference sequence). CDR3 DNA: TGTGCCACCAGCAGAGATGAGTGGGTGACAGGGGGCTACGAGCAGTACTTC. It specifies CATSRDEWVTGGYEQYF.

This clonotype was found a few times. The chain joins TRBV20-1 to TRBJ2-7, with unresolved D. The length of the CDR3 is 14 residues. Germline V gene data show CDR1 as DFQATT and CDR2 as SNEGSKA (reference sequence). Trimming removed 0 bases from V and 3 bases from J, with 12 bases in between. CDR3 sequence reads: CSARDSHSNYEQYF. CDR3 coding DNA: TGCAGTGCTAGAGATTCCCATTCAAACTACGAGCAGTACTTC.

This clonotype occurred many times. The V call is TRBV20-1, the J call TRBJ1-2; 7 bases are a match to TRBD1. The CDR3 is made up of 16 amino acids. From germline, CDR1 is DFQATT and CDR2 SNEGSKA (reference sequence). Germline trimming cut 7 bases from V and 0 bases from J; bases unmatched to any gene: 14. The CDR3, as DNA: TGCAGTGTGGAGGGGGACAGTCAACCGGCTAACTATGGCTACACCTTC. Its protein product is CSVEGDSQPANYGYTF.

This clonotype was found once. The chain couples TRBV4-2 to TRBJ2-3; D uncertain. Germline values: CDR1 LGHNA, CDR2 YNFKEQ. The V end lost 4 bases, the J end lost 4 bases, and 12 bases lay between the germline ends. This CDR3 spans 14 amino acids. The CDR3 sequence: CASSPPGSSDTQYF. CDR3 DNA: TGTGCCAGCAGCCCCCCGGGTAGTTCAGATACGCAGTATTTT.

The DNA for the CDR3 is TGTGCCAGCAGCCAAGACGGGTCGGGGGATCAGCCCCAGCATTTT. Translated, it gives CASSQDGSGDQPQHF. The V call is TRBV4-2, the J call TRBJ1-5; tentative D call: TRBD1 (5 bases). CDR1 LGHNA and CDR2 YNFKEQ come from the germline V gene. This CDR3 contains 15 residues. The germline V and J ends were trimmed by 0 bases and 5 bases, with 11 bases remaining between them.

The V and J genes are TRBV7-2 and TRBJ1-5; D is unresolved. The CDR3 is 15 amino acids. The germline V and J ends were trimmed by 2 bases and 2 bases, with 10 bases remaining between them. Germline CDR1 is SGHTA and CDR2 is FQGNSA. This CDR3 is CASSLISQGNQPQHF. CDR3 bases: TGTGCCAGCAGCTTAATTAGCCAGGGCAATCAGCCCCAGCATTTT.

This clonotype came up a few times. The chain uses TRBV20-1 and TRBJ2-2; 14 bases match TRBD2. With 1 base clipped from V and 1 base from J, the junction kept 11 bases outside the gene matches. The CDR3 totals 20 residues. The germline CDR1 and CDR2 sequences are DFQATT and SNEGSKA (reference sequence). The CDR3 here is CSARVWVGTSGGLNTGELFF. The CDR3 coding sequence is TGCAGTGCTAGAGTGTGGGTTGGGACTAGCGGGGGCTTGAACACCGGGGAGCTGTTTTTT.

This CDR3 reads CASSLNMASKAFF. The DNA of the CDR3 is TGTGCCAGCAGCTTAAATATGGCATCTAAAGCTTTCTTT. The rearrangement links TRBV7-3 to TRBJ1-1; D is unresolved. V shed 1 base and J shed 9 bases, with 12 bases lying between them. CDR1 is SGHTA, CDR2 FQGTGA, per germline. This CDR3 contains 13 residues.